The present entry profiles one T cell receptor (beta chain) with its context. TCRdb keeps only in-frame clones here, not all; method: immunoSEQ multiplex PCR. This sample carries 200,000 to 250,000 clones, 70% to 90% of them seen once, and the ten largest clones take more than 10%. J gave up 5 bases and V 7 bases, and 8 bases lay outside the gene matches. CDR3 length: 13 amino acids. The sample is drawn from a study of blood T cell repertoires in COVID-19. The source is a man aged 25-40 years who had recovered from COVID-19. The sequenced sample consisted of PBMCs or T cells enriched from blood (not recorded which). This chain links TRBV12-3 or TRBV12-4 with TRBJ2-7; 7 bases are a match to TRBD1. The CDR3 nucleotides are TGTGCCAGCAATCGACAGGGTTACAACGAGCAGTACTTC. It yields the protein CASNRQGYNEQYF.